This TCR beta chain comes out of a study of regulatory T cells in long-lasting Graves disease. Trimming shortened V by 4 bases and J by 2 bases, and 14 bases separated the two germline ends. CDR1 is LNHDA and CDR2 is SQIVND in the germline V gene (reference sequence). The CDR3 is 15 residues long. Time point: persistent/refractory GD, antithyroid drugs over 5 years with positive TRAb. Following extraction of RNA from PBMCs, that RNA was used to make the TCR library. With iRepertoire HTBI primers and Arm-PCR of CDR3 regions, TCR beta libraries were built. TCRdb fed the multiplex PCR reads into MiXCR, producing one record per CDR3 protein. Of about 430,000 distinct CDR3 sequences in the sample, around 20% were seen once. This clonotype was found a few times.

The TCR sequence derives from a female donor with Graves disease. V gene TRBV19 combines with J gene TRBJ2-5; D remains ambiguous. The source material was peripheral blood mononuclear cells (PBMCs), sampled when the disease was refractory, from a patient treated with antithyroid drugs. The CDR3 protein is CASSTGTALQETQYF. Here the CDR3 DNA reads TGTGCCAGTAGTACCGGAACGGCACTACAAGAGACCCAGTACTTC.